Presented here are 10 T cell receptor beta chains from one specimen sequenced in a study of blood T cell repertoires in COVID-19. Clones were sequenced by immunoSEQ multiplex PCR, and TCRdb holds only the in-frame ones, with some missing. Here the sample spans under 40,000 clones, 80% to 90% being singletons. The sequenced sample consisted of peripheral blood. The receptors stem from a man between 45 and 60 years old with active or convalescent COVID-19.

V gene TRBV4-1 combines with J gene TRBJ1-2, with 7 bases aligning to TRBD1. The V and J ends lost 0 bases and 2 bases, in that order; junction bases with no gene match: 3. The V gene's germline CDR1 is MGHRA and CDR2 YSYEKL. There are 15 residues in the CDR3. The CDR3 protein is CASSQDVGQNYGYTF. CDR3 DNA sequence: TGCGCCAGCAGCCAAGACGTGGGACAGAACTATGGCTACACCTTC.

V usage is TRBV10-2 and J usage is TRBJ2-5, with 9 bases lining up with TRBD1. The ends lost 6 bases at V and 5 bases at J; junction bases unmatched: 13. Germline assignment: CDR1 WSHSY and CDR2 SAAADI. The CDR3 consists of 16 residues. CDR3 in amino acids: CASRHHTRDRAETQYF. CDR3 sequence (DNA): TGCGCCAGCAGACATCACACCCGGGACAGGGCGGAGACCCAGTACTTC.

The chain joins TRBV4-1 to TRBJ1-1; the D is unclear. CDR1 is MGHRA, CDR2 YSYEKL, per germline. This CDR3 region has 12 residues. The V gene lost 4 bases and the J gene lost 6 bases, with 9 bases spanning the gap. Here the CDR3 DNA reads TGCGCCAGCAGCCTGAGGGCTTCTGAAGCTTTCTTT. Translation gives CASSLRASEAFF.

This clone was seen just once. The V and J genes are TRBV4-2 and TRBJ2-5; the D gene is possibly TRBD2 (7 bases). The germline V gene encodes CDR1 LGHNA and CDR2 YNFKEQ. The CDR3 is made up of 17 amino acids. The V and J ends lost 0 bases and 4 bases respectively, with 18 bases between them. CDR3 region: CASSQDGGTLLGETQYF. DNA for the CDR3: TGTGCCAGCAGCCAAGACGGGGGGACATTGCTGGGAGAGACCCAGTACTTC.

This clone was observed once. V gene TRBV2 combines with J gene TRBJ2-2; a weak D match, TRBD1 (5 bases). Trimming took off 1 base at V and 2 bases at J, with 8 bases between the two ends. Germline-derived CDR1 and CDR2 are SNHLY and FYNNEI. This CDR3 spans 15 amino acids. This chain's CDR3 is CASSEVRANTGELFF. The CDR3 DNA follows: TGTGCCAGCAGTGAAGTCAGGGCTAACACCGGGGAGCTGTTTTTT. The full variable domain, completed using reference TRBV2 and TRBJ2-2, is EPEVTQTPSHQVTQMGQEVILRCVPISNHLYFYWYRQILGQKVEFLVSFYNNEISEKSEIFDDQFSVERPDGSNFTLKIRSTKLEDSAMYFCASSEVRANTGELFFGEGSRLTVL.

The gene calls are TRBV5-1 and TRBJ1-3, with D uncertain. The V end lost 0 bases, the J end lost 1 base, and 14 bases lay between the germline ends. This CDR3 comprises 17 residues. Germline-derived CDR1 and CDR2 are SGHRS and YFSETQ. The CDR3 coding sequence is TGCGCCAGCAGCTTGGGGCAGACTCTCACATCTGGAAACACCATATATTTT. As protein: CASSLGQTLTSGNTIYF.

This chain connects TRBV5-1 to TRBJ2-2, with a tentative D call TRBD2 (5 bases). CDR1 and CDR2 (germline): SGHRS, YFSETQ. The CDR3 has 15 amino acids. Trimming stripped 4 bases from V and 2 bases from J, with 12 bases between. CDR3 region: CASSVVGVNTGELFF. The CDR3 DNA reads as TGCGCCAGCAGCGTCGTCGGGGTTAACACCGGGGAGCTGTTTTTT. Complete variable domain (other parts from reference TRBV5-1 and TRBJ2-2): KAGVTQTPRYLIKTRGQQVTLSCSPISGHRSVSWYQQTPGQGLQFLFEYFSETQRNKGNFPGRFSGRQFSNSRSEMNVSTLELGDSALYLCASSVVGVNTGELFFGEGSRLTVL.

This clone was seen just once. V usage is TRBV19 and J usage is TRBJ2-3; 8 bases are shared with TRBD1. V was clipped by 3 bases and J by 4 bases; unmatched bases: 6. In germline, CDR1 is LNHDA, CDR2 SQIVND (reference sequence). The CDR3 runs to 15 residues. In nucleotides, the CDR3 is TGTGCCAGTAGTATTCAGGGGGCGAGGGCAGATACGCAGTATTTT. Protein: CASSIQGARADTQYF.

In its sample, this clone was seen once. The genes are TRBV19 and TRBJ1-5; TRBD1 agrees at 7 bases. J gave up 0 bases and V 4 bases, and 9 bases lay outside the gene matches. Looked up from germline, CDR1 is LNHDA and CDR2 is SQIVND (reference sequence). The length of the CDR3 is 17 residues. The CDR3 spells CASSNTRDRPSNQPQHF. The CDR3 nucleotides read TGTGCCAGTAGTAACACACGGGACAGACCTAGCAATCAGCCCCAGCATTTT.

The CDR3 is CASGPGQPIYGYTF. In DNA, the CDR3 is TGTGCTAGTGGTCCGGGACAGCCTATCTATGGCTACACCTTC. The chain couples TRBV12-5 to TRBJ1-2, with 7 bases matching TRBD1. This CDR3 has 14 amino acids. The V gene end was trimmed by 5 bases and the J gene end by 4 bases; junction bases not matched to a gene: 7. Germline V CDR1 and CDR2: LGHNT, FRNRAP. Full variable domain (rest looked up from reference TRBV12-5 and TRBJ1-2): DARVTQTPRHKVTEMGQEVTMRCQPILGHNTVFWYRQTMMQGLELLAYFRNRAPLDDSGMPKDRFSAEMPDATLATLKIQPSEPRDSAVYFCASGPGQPIYGYTFGSGTRLTVV.